The 22 T cell receptor beta chains below come from one sample, sequenced in a study of OX40 agonist ivuxolimab in advanced cancers. Sequencing used immunoSEQ multiplex PCR; TCRdb keeps in-frame clones, though not all of them. This table has 55,000 to 65,000 clones, 70% to 85% appearing once. This material consisted of CD4+ or CD8+ T cells sorted from blood, taken in a trial of the OX40 agonist ivuxolimab. The receptors were sampled from an adult with an advanced solid tumor such as melanoma, head and neck, liver or kidney cancer.

The chain is built from TRBV7-2 and TRBJ2-2; 14 bases fit TRBD2. CDR3 length equals 17 residues. Germline loops: CDR1 SGHTA, CDR2 FQGNSA. Trimming at V came to 4 bases and at J to 6 bases, leaving 7 bases not matched to a gene. The DNA for the CDR3 is TGTGCCAGCAGCTCGACTAGCGGGGGGGCCAGGGCCGGGGAGCTGTTTTTT. It is translated as CASSSTSGGARAGELFF.

The V gene is TRBV4-3, the J gene TRBJ2-3; a possible D gene is TRBD2 (5 bases). The germline V and J ends were trimmed by 1 base and 2 bases, with 13 bases remaining between them. The CDR3 loop spans 16 amino acids. Germline-derived CDR1 and CDR2 are LGHNA and YSLEER. The chain's CDR3 is CASSQAADSSTDTQYF. CDR3 nucleotide sequence: TGCGCCAGCAGCCAAGCCGCGGACTCCTCCACAGATACGCAGTATTTT.

The J gene is TRBJ2-7, the V gene TRBV2; 10 bases fit TRBD1. The germline V gene encodes CDR1 SNHLY and CDR2 FYNNEI. With 10 bases clipped from V and 5 bases from J, the junction kept 5 bases outside the gene matches. The CDR3 runs 12 residues. DNA for the CDR3: TGTGCCATTTCGACAGGGGGCGACGAGCAGTACTTC. Translating it yields CAISTGGDEQYF.

This rearrangement joins TRBV5-1 to TRBJ1-2, with 7 bases that match TRBD1. V gave up 4 bases and J gave up 7 bases; unmatched junction bases: 19. The length of the CDR3 is 17 residues. The V gene's germline CDR1 is SGHRS and CDR2 YFSETQ. The CDR3 sequence is CASSLGTVDSIIGGYTF. The DNA of the CDR3 is TGCGCCAGCAGCCTCGGGACAGTGGATAGTATAATTGGTGGCTACACCTTC.

The chain has TRBV5-1 and TRBJ2-7, with 11 bases aligning to TRBD2. The ends lost 0 bases at V and 0 bases at J; junction bases unmatched: 8. Germline V lookup: CDR1 SGHRS, CDR2 YFSETQ. CDR3 length: 18 amino acids. CDR3: CASSLGPTSGTSSYEQYF. CDR3 coding DNA: TGCGCCAGCAGCTTGGGTCCGACTAGCGGGACCTCCTCCTACGAGCAGTACTTC. Using reference TRBV5-1 and TRBJ2-7 for the parts outside the CDR3, the full variable domain is KAGVTQTPRYLIKTRGQQVTLSCSPISGHRSVSWYQQTPGQGLQFLFEYFSETQRNKGNFPGRFSGRQFSNSRSEMNVSTLELGDSALYLCASSLGPTSGTSSYEQYFGPGTRLTVT.

The chain carries TRBV11-2 and TRBJ2-7, with 8 bases lining up with TRBD1. The V gene end was trimmed by 6 bases and the J gene end by 0 bases; junction bases not matched to a gene: 7. Germline V gives CDR1 SGHAT, CDR2 FQNNGV. The CDR3 consists of 15 residues. The CDR3 here is CASSPQGAFSYEQYF. The CDR3 region has the DNA TGTGCCAGCAGTCCGCAGGGGGCCTTCTCCTACGAGCAGTACTTC.

The rearrangement links TRBV6-1 to TRBJ1-1; a possible D gene is TRBD1 (5 bases). V lost 8 bases, J lost 0 bases, and 13 bases lay in between. Germline CDR1 is MNHNS and CDR2 is SASEGT. CDR3 length: 14 amino acids. The CDR3 DNA reads TGTGCCAGCCTTAGGGGTGAGGTGAACACTGAAGCTTTCTTT. Translation gives CASLRGEVNTEAFF.

This clone has a single count. The V and J genes are TRBV7-1 and TRBJ1-1; D is uncertain. Being an ORF, TRBV7-1 has a function that is uncertain. Trimming left V 3 bases short and J 1 base short, with 3 bases between. CDR3 length: 12 residues. The CDR3 protein is CASSSRNTEAFF. The DNA of the CDR3 is TGTGCCAGCAGCTCGAGGAACACTGAAGCTTTCTTT.

CDR3 residues: CASSRLSGRTEAFF. For the CDR3, the DNA is TGTGCCAGCAGTCGACTCTCCGGACGAACTGAAGCTTTCTTT. The chain recombines TRBV28 with TRBJ1-1, with D hard to call. Germline-derived CDR1 and CDR2 are MDHEN and SYDVKM. The CDR3 is 14 amino acids. Trimming left V 5 bases short and J 5 bases short, with 15 bases between.

The DNA of the CDR3 is TGCGCCAGCAGCTCCTATGGGGGCGGGGGTAATGAAAAACTGTTTTTT. Amino acids: CASSSYGGGGNEKLFF. J is TRBJ1-4 and V is TRBV5-1, with D possibly matching TRBD1 (6 bases). Germline V gene data show CDR1 as SGHRS and CDR2 as YFSETQ. V was cut by 3 bases and J by 4 bases, with 16 bases left in between. The CDR3 loop spans 16 amino acids.

The V and J genes are TRBV19 and TRBJ2-3, with a tentative D call TRBD2 (7 bases). V was cut by 2 bases and J by 1 base, with 10 bases left in between. Germline V lookup: CDR1 LNHDA, CDR2 SQIVND (reference sequence). This CDR3 region has 15 residues. DNA for the CDR3: TGTGCCAGTAGTATAAAGGGGGGGGGCACAGATACGCAGTATTTT. Protein sequence: CASSIKGGGTDTQYF.

This clone was found a few times. The chain uses TRBV6-1 and TRBJ2-4; D remains unclear. Trimming pared 8 bases from V and 1 base from J, leaving 12 bases between. This CDR3 region has 14 residues. Germline CDR1 and CDR2: MNHNS and SASEGT. The CDR3 DNA follows: TGTGCCAGCGGCGGAAGTGGGGCCAAAAACATTCAGTACTTC. Protein sequence: CASGGSGAKNIQYF.

This clone was recorded a few times. The rearrangement links TRBV7-2 to TRBJ2-5; 12 bases line up with TRBD2. This CDR3 comprises 17 residues. V lost 5 bases, J lost 1 base, and 8 bases stayed unmatched. Germline values: CDR1 SGHTA, CDR2 FQGNSA. CDR3 loop: CASSPQLAGGIQETQYF. Written as DNA, the CDR3 is TGTGCCAGCAGCCCCCAACTAGCGGGGGGCATCCAAGAGACCCAGTACTTC.

This sequence joins TRBV9 and TRBJ2-3; 9 bases fit TRBD1. CDR1 and CDR2 (germline): SGDLS, YYNGEE. Germline trimming cut 8 bases from V and 4 bases from J; bases unmatched to any gene: 5. The CDR3 has 13 residues. The CDR3 reads CASLGQGADTQYF. The CDR3 nucleotides are TGTGCCAGTTTGGGACAGGGAGCAGATACGCAGTATTTT.

This clone has only a few counts. The chain uses TRBV19 and TRBJ2-7; 10 bases align to TRBD2. This CDR3 region has 14 residues. V was pared by 2 bases and J by 2 bases, with 0 bases of the junction left unmatched. Looked up from germline, CDR1 is LNHDA and CDR2 is SQIVND (reference sequence). The CDR3 sequence is CASSILAGAYEQYF. In nucleotides, the CDR3 is TGTGCCAGTAGTATACTAGCGGGAGCCTACGAGCAGTACTTC.

CDR3 DNA: TGTGCCAGCAGTTCTCTTCGGACACCCCGCGGAGGCTACACCTTC. Translating gives CASSSLRTPRGGYTF. J is TRBJ1-2 and V is TRBV27; D might be TRBD1 (5 bases). Germline lookup yields CDR1 MNHEY and CDR2 SMNVEV (reference sequence). Trimming pared 4 bases from V and 8 bases from J, leaving 20 bases between. The CDR3 has 15 residues.

This clone turned up a few times. V gene TRBV2 combines with J gene TRBJ1-6, with TRBD1 matching 8 bases. Germline V gene lookup returns CDR1 SNHLY and CDR2 FYNNEI. V was clipped by 2 bases and J by 7 bases; unmatched bases: 19. The CDR3 sequence is 20 residues long. CDR3 in DNA: TGTGCCAGCAGTGAATTCGGTAACACGCTAGGGACAGGCGGGAATTCACCCCTCCACTTT. Translation: CASSEFGNTLGTGGNSPLHF.

The gene calls are TRBV6-5 and TRBJ2-3; 8 bases map to TRBD2. Germline CDR1 and CDR2: MNHEY and SVGAGI. The CDR3 covers 15 residues. V shed 7 bases, J shed 5 bases, and the junction held 11 bases outside the gene matches. The CDR3 sequence: CASMYGGARGDTQYF. As DNA, the CDR3 is TGTGCCAGCATGTACGGGGGGGCCCGGGGAGATACGCAGTATTTT.

This clone turned up a few times. The V and J genes are TRBV7-9 and TRBJ1-3; D perhaps matches TRBD1 (5 bases). The CDR3 loop spans 12 amino acids. The germline V gene encodes CDR1 SEHNR and CDR2 FQNEAQ (reference sequence). Trimming took off 10 bases at V and 1 base at J, with 8 bases between the two ends. The CDR3 protein is CAIRQSGNTIYF. In DNA form, the CDR3 reads TGTGCCATCCGACAGTCTGGAAACACCATATATTTT.

The chain joins TRBV9 to TRBJ2-2, with 9 bases lining up with TRBD2. V lost 4 bases to trimming and J lost 7 bases; unmatched junction nucleotides: 11. The CDR3 totals 16 residues. Germline lookup yields CDR1 SGDLS and CDR2 YYNGEE. Here the CDR3 DNA reads TGTGCCAGCAGCTTATTTGGCGGGGGGGCCGACGGGGAGCTGTTTTTT. Encoded protein: CASSLFGGGADGELFF.

The V and J genes are TRBV11-2 and TRBJ1-2; 9 bases agree with TRBD1. The length of the CDR3 is 16 residues. Trimming at V came to 0 bases and at J to 2 bases, leaving 4 bases not matched to a gene. CDR1 is SGHAT, CDR2 FQNNGV, per germline. CDR3 residues: CASSLDGGTGNYGYTF. The CDR3 nucleotides read TGTGCCAGCAGCTTAGATGGTGGGACAGGGAACTATGGCTACACCTTC.

V is TRBV7-9 and J is TRBJ2-2, with 9 bases identical to TRBD1. CDR3 length equals 13 residues. Germline-derived CDR1 and CDR2 are SEHNR and FQNEAQ (reference sequence). V shed 6 bases and J 7 bases; nucleotides not matched to a gene: 3. The CDR3 sequence is CASRRQGDGELFF. CDR3 sequence (DNA): TGTGCCAGCAGGCGACAGGGGGACGGGGAGCTGTTTTTT. Combining the CDR3 with reference TRBV7-9 and TRBJ2-2 gives the whole variable domain DTGVSQNPRHKITKRGQNVTFRCDPISEHNRLYWYRQTLGQGPEFLTYFQNEAQLEKSRLLSDRFSAERPKGSFSTLEIQRTEQGDSAMYLCASRRQGDGELFFGEGSRLTVL.